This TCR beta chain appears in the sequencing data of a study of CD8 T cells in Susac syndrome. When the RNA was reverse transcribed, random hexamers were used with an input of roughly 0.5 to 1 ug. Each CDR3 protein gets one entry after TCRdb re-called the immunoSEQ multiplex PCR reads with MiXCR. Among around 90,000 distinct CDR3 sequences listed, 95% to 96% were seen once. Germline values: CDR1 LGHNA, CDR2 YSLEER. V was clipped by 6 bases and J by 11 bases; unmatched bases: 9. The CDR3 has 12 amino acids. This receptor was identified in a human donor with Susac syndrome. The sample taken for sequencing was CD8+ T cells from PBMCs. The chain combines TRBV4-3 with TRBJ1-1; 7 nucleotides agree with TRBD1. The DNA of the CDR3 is TGCGCCAGCAGGGGACAGAATCAATGGGCTTTCTTT. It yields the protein CASRGQNQWAFF.